This record looks at one TCR beta chain sequence and its context. The specificity of this receptor is unknown. No much larger clone exists at a distance of one base, and base qualities are not known. This specimen belongs to a study of blood T cell repertoires in COVID-19 (dated by TCRdb to 2018 to 2021). For the study in its entirety: Samples from collaborators originated in the United States, Italy and Spain and spanned both the acute and convalescent phases of COVID-19. Where available, HLA class I and class II types were obtained from metadata supplied by the sample provider rather than from assay-based typing. The dataset comprised deeply sampled blood TCRbeta repertoires from subjects exposed to, actively infected with, or recovered from COVID-19. The repertoires were released in a freely available public database intended as a resource for research on the immune response to SARS-CoV-2. Samples came from the ongoing ImmuneRACE study (first 160 participants) plus 1,254 subjects from 6 global collaborators. The prospective study material was composed of cDNA or gDNA derived from T cells, B-cell-depleted T cells, or PBMCs. The sample metadata nearly always contained a de-identified subject ID, COVID-19 status, age in years and sex.

The collaborating institutions used their own protocols to collect whole blood in K2EDTA tubes. Collaborator samples were shipped for TCRbeta analysis as frozen whole blood, isolated PBMCs, or DNA extracted from either sample type. Results and caveats for the whole study, not just this receptor: How much clinical and demographic metadata was included differed by source and by participant, and the metadata was provided uncurated.

TCRbeta CDR3 regions were amplified from genomic DNA using the immunoSEQ Assay, a bias-controlled multiplex PCR. The source study handled its data this way. The number of nucleated cells in each sample was estimated from the amplification of reference gene primers within the assay. To quantify the absolute abundance of each unique TCRbeta CDR3 rearrangement, sequence reads were collapsed and filtered. Productive Simpson clonality was computed per sample as the square root of Simpson's diversity index over productive rearrangements. TCRdb re-hosts the immuneACCESS table, in-frame sequences only. Its copies lack some clones; in the studies checked, an unresolved V gene accounts for under half of them, and the cause for the rest is not known. That table is the source of V, J and clone size, and D and trimming were worked out from the DNA. This sample has approximately 120,000 clones in its table, and approximately 90% of those were observed once. Of the sample, less than 2% is held by the ten largest clones.

The clonotype comes from a human donor in a cohort sampled during active COVID-19. The sequenced material came from peripheral blood.

This receptor has the CDR3 CAWSAGTVNTEAFF. The sequence in DNA is TGTGCCTGGAGTGCTGGGACAGTGAACACTGAAGCTTTCTTT. The V and J segments used are TRBV30 and TRBJ1-1, with 7 central nucleotides matching TRBD1. The germline V gene (reference sequence) specifies GTSNPN as CDR1 and SVGIG as CDR2. The CDR3, cysteine through phenylalanine, is 14 amino acids long. Only the CDR3 part of the read is kept: 42 bases, read in frame from the first base. Here V drops 1 base and J drops 0 bases, and the junction holds 2 bases not matched to any gene.